This entry concerns a single T cell receptor beta chain. Its antigen target is currently unknown. Base qualities are not provided; no much larger clone lies one nucleotide away. The data stem from a study of OX40 agonist ivuxolimab in advanced cancers. Regarding the complete study: Ivuxolimab was a fully human IgG2 agonistic monoclonal antibody targeting the costimulatory receptor OX40 (CD134). Intravenous ivuxolimab was administered to patients every 2 weeks at six dose levels: 0.01, 0.1, 0.3, 1.5, 3 and 10 mg/kg. Of the roughly 52 dose-escalation patients, hepatocellular carcinoma was present in 19, melanoma in approximately 15, renal cell carcinoma in 9 and head and neck cancer in 9. The dose-escalation cohort was around 83% male with a mean age of about 65 years, ranging from roughly 23 to 85. Prior anti-PD-1, anti-PD-L1 or anti-CTLA-4 therapy was permitted, and checkpoint inhibitors had been received by about 37% of dose-escalation patients. Partial responses occurred in three dose-escalation patients: two with cutaneous melanoma and one with hepatocellular carcinoma. Peripheral TCRbeta sequencing aimed to test whether ivuxolimab altered TCR sequence diversity and caused clonal T-cell expansion. The paper covers the monotherapy dose-escalation part of the phase I ivuxolimab trial, which included N ≈ 57 patients. Results the study describes overall, beyond this receptor: At doses from 0.1 to 3.0 mg/kg, clonal expansion was seen in both CD4+ and CD8+ blood T cells between baseline and week 6. After ivuxolimab, more expanded clones were found on average in CD8+ T cells than in CD4+ T cells. Low levels of normalized T-cell clonal expansion were also shown by some nonresponding patients. Partial responders in the 0.1-3.0 mg/kg groups had among the lowest normalized peripheral clonal expansion, especially among CD8+ T cells. Antigen specificity was not determined for the clonally expanded peripheral T cells.

To sequence the TCRbeta CDR3 region, genomic DNA was isolated from the sorted cells. TCRbeta CDR3 regions were sequenced using the immunoSEQ Assay. The source is immuneACCESS, and TCRdb retained only in-frame sequences with V and J called. Part of the clones is not carried over; for the studies checked, unresolved V genes explain less than half of this, and the remainder is unexplained. The table for this sample lists 40,000 to 60,000 clones; roughly 90% of them were counted only once. Roughly 48% of the sample rests with the top ten. The trial excluded patients who had a history of autoimmune disease or were on systemic immunosuppression. Peripheral blood for TCR sequencing was collected from all dose cohorts at baseline, on cycle 4 day 1, and on cycle 7 day 1. Samples came from an open-label, multicenter, first-in-human phase I dose-escalation trial of ivuxolimab. Adults with locally advanced or metastatic head and neck squamous cell, hepatocellular, melanoma or renal cell carcinoma were enrolled in the trial. Before TCR sequencing, CD4+ T cells and CD8+ T cells from peripheral blood were sorted into separate populations.

Taken from the germline V gene, the CDR1 and CDR2 loops are SGDLS and YYNGEE. Between the V and J ends, shortened by 0 bases and 8 bases respectively, the junction contains 5 bases. Reading from cysteine to phenylalanine, the CDR3 counts 11 amino acids. The entry retains the CDR3 DNA only, 33 bases that are in frame from base 1. The chain is made from TRBV9 and TRBJ1-2, with no reliable assignment of the D segment. Sequenced material: CD4+ or CD8+ T cells sorted from blood, taken in a trial of the OX40 agonist ivuxolimab. This sequence originates from an adult with an advanced solid tumor such as melanoma, head and neck, liver or kidney cancer. CDR3 region: CASSVGAGYTF. The DNA is TGTGCCAGCAGCGTAGGAGCCGGCTACACCTTC.